The next 17 T cell receptor beta chains were all read from a single sample in a study of blood T cells in healthy people across ages. The second PCR ran about 6 to 12 cycles with a sample-barcoded 5' primer and J-beta primers. MiXCR, applied by TCRdb to the 5' RACE reads, yields one record per CDR3 protein. The repertoire holds 1.5 million to 2 million distinct CDR3 sequences, with roughly 27% as singletons. Material for sequencing was blood. These TCRs come from a woman aged 30 to 39 in good health.

The chain has TRBV7-9 and TRBJ2-1; a possible D gene is TRBD1 (6 bases). The J call may not be correct, given that the DNA end is closer to TRBJ2-7. Germline CDR1 and CDR2: SEHNR and FQNEAQ (reference sequence). The CDR3 loop spans 16 amino acids. DNA of the CDR3: TGTGCCAGCAGCTCCCTAGGTGGGACACTCTACAATGAGCAGTACTTC. Amino acid sequence: CASSSLGGTLYNEQYF.

The rearrangement links TRBV5-5 to TRBJ1-2; D gene ambiguous. Per the germline V gene, CDR1 is SGHKS and CDR2 is YYEKEE (reference sequence). The V end was cut by 1 base, the J end by 10 bases, with 11 bases between. This CDR3 contains 12 residues. CDR3 region: CASSLHPDLYTF. CDR3 bases: TGTGCCAGCAGCTTGCACCCTGATCTCTACACCTTC.

This clonotype appeared a few times. The rearrangement joins TRBV7-9 to TRBJ2-1, with 10 nucleotides matching TRBD2. CDR1 and CDR2 (germline): SEHNR, FQNEAQ (reference sequence). This CDR3 is built from 14 residues. Trimming at V came to 8 bases and at J to 5 bases, leaving 6 bases not matched to a gene. The CDR3 DNA follows: TGTGCCAGCCTTCTAGCGGGGGTCGACAATGAGCAGTTCTTC. Translating it yields CASLLAGVDNEQFF.

The sample holds a few counts of this clonotype. The rearrangement links TRBV5-1 to TRBJ1-1; weak D call: TRBD1 (6 bases). This CDR3 has 15 residues. V lost 6 bases, J lost 0 bases, and 15 bases lay in between. CDR1 and CDR2 from the germline V gene are SGHRS and YFSETQ. CDR3 loop: CASKSGGGLNTEAFF. As DNA, the CDR3 is TGCGCCAGCAAATCGGGGGGCGGGCTGAACACTGAAGCTTTCTTT. The whole variable domain, filled in from reference TRBV5-1 and TRBJ1-1, reads KAGVTQTPRYLIKTRGQQVTLSCSPISGHRSVSWYQQTPGQGLQFLFEYFSETQRNKGNFPGRFSGRQFSNSRSEMNVSTLELGDSALYLCASKSGGGLNTEAFFGQGTRLTVV.

The chain uses TRBV20-1 and TRBJ2-1; a weak D match, TRBD1 (6 bases). CDR1 and CDR2 (germline): DFQATT, SNEGSKA (reference sequence). Trimming took 1 base from V and 5 from J, leaving 12 bases between them. This CDR3 comprises 14 residues. The CDR3 DNA follows: TGCAGTGCTAGAGTCTTACAGGGCAACAATGAGCAGTTCTTC. It encodes CSARVLQGNNEQFF.

The V and J genes are TRBV10-3 and TRBJ2-5; D tentatively fits TRBD1 or TRBD2 (5 bases each). The CDR3 covers 15 residues. The V end was cut by 8 bases, the J end by 1 base, with 17 bases between. Germline CDR1 is ENHRY and CDR2 is SYGVKD. The CDR3 reads CAIGAGTDFQETQYF. In DNA, the CDR3 is TGTGCCATCGGCGCCGGGACCGACTTCCAAGAGACCCAGTACTTC.

The chain is built from TRBV25-1 and TRBJ2-5; D not certain. The CDR3 runs to 13 residues. Per germline, CDR1 MGHDK and CDR2 SYGVNS. V was trimmed by 3 bases and J by 11 bases, leaving 16 bases between them. CDR3 region: CASSDLGNNEQYF. CDR3 nucleotide sequence: TGTGCCAGCAGTGATCTAGGAAACAATGAGCAGTACTTC. Filled out from reference TRBV25-1 and TRBJ2-5, the complete variable domain reads EADIYQTPRYLVIGTGKKITLECSQTMGHDKMYWYQQDPGMELHLIHYSYGVNSTEKGDLSSESTVSRIRTEHFPLTLESARPSHTSQYLCASSDLGNNEQYFGPGTRLLVL.

The rearrangement joins TRBV11-2 to TRBJ2-1; TRBD2 matches at 13 bases. The germline CDR1 and CDR2 sequences are SGHAT and FQNNGV. The J segment lost 7 bases and the V segment lost 3 bases, leaving 6 bases of the junction unmatched. This CDR3 has 16 residues. CDR3 in amino acids: CASSFRLAGGWNEQFF. The DNA for the CDR3 is TGTGCCAGCAGCTTCCGACTAGCGGGGGGATGGAATGAGCAGTTCTTC.

This chain joins TRBV5-1 and TRBJ2-4, with 13 bases that match TRBD2. The J call may be incorrect, as the DNA end agrees better with TRBJ2-7. CDR1 and CDR2 (germline): SGHRS, YFSETQ. The CDR3 has 17 amino acids. The CDR3 DNA reads as TGCGCCAGCAGCTTCTCCGGGGGGACTAGCGGGATTTACGAGCAGTACTTC. Encoded protein: CASSFSGGTSGIYEQYF.

The rearrangement links TRBV20-1 to TRBJ1-1; 8 nucleotides line up with TRBD1. The CDR3 contains 15 residues. V shed 2 bases and J 5 bases; nucleotides not matched to a gene: 10. Germline lookup yields CDR1 DFQATT and CDR2 SNEGSKA (reference sequence). The CDR3 spells CSARPNRGWDTEAFF. In DNA, the CDR3 is TGCAGTGCTAGACCTAACAGGGGGTGGGATACTGAAGCTTTCTTT.

This chain connects TRBV12-3 or TRBV12-4 to TRBJ1-1, with a possible D match to TRBD1 (5 bases). The CDR3 contains 13 residues. Between the trimmed V and J ends, which lost 5 bases and 4 bases, there was a span of 11 bases. The CDR3 loop reads CASSMDTFTEAFF. CDR3 nucleotides: TGTGCCAGCAGTATGGACACCTTCACTGAAGCTTTCTTT.

This chain links TRBV10-3 with TRBJ1-6, with D perhaps matching TRBD1 (6 bases). This CDR3 is built from 12 residues. From germline, CDR1 is ENHRY and CDR2 SYGVKD. Trimming removed 8 bases from V and 10 bases from J, with 12 bases in between. CDR3 DNA sequence: TGTGCCATCCGACAGGAAGAATCACCCCTCCACTTT. This translates into CAIRQEESPLHF.

This clonotype was seen only a few times. This chain joins TRBV30 and TRBJ1-5; no definite D call. The CDR3 spans 13 residues. The V gene's germline CDR1 is GTSNPN and CDR2 SVGIG (reference sequence). V was trimmed by 1 base and J by 1 base, leaving 5 bases between them. The CDR3 DNA reads as TGTGCCTGGAGTGAACTCAGCAATCAGCCCCAGCATTTT. Translated, it gives CAWSELSNQPQHF. Filled out from reference TRBV30 and TRBJ1-5, the complete variable domain reads SQTIHQWPATLVQPVGSPLSLECTVEGTSNPNLYWYRQAAGRGLQLLFYSVGIGQISSEVPQNLSASRPQDRQFILSSKKLLLSDSGFYLCAWSELSNQPQHFGDGTRLSIL.

This clonotype was counted once. A much larger clone differs from this one at a single base, so this may be a read error. No conserved phenylalanine or tryptophan ends this CDR3, so it is likely a read error. This rearrangement joins TRBV6-5 to TRBJ2-4; D might be TRBD1 or TRBD2, each matching 5 bases. The CDR3 is 13 amino acids. V lost 11 bases and J 5 bases, leaving 16 bases between the germline ends. Germline lookup yields CDR1 MNHEY and CDR2 SVGAGI. CDR3 nucleotide sequence: TGTGCCTCCAGAGGGGAGAACGAAAACATTCAGTACGTC. This codes for CASRGENENIQYV.

In regard to this clonotype: The junction differs from germline at one of its ends, possibly a read error. V and J are TRBV2 and TRBJ1-4; the D is unclear. The CDR3 covers 15 residues. Germline V gives CDR1 SNHLY, CDR2 FYNNEI. The CDR3 DNA reads TGTGCCAGCAGTGAAGCGGGCATAACTAATGAAAAACGGTTTTTT. Its protein is CASSEAGITNEKRFF.

The rearrangement joins TRBV15 to TRBJ2-5, with 11 bases identical to TRBD2. The CDR3 is 15 residues long. J gave up 1 base and V 4 bases, and 2 bases lay outside the gene matches. Germline V gives CDR1 LNHNV, CDR2 YYDKDF (reference sequence). CDR3 sequence: CATSISGGAQETQYF. CDR3 coding DNA: TGTGCCACCAGCATTAGCGGGGGGGCCCAAGAGACCCAGTACTTC. Looking up the rest from reference TRBV15 and TRBJ2-5 gives the full variable domain: DAMVIQNPRYQVTQFGKPVTLSCSQTLNHNVMYWYQQKSSQAPKLLFHYYDKDFNNEADTPDNFQSRRPNTSFCFLDIRSPGLGDTAMYLCATSISGGAQETQYFGPGTRLLVL.

In its sample, this clonotype was seen many times. This sequence joins TRBV29-1 and TRBJ2-4; either TRBD1 or TRBD2 may fit D (5 bases each). Trimming removed 4 bases from V and 2 bases from J, with 12 bases in between. Germline lookup yields CDR1 SQVTM and CDR2 ANQGSEA. The CDR3 has 14 amino acids. The CDR3 coding sequence is TGCAGCGTTGTGGGACGCGGAACCAAAAACATTCAGTACTTC. Translated: CSVVGRGTKNIQYF.